Listed below are T cell receptor beta chains from one sample, sequenced in a study of blood T cell repertoires in COVID-19. Clones were read by immunoSEQ multiplex PCR, and TCRdb kept only the in-frame ones, dropping some. The sample lists about 360,000 clones, about 88% occurring once. The sequenced sample consisted of peripheral blood. Every receptor here comes from a human donor in a cohort sampled during active COVID-19. Both conserved end residues are part of each CDR3. The D gene is left open where the match is weak. The listing skips clone size in some rows; elsewhere it reads once, few, many or a size class.

>TRBV7-3|18|TRBJ2-1|many|-
CASSPKIRDTYWDNEQFF
TGTGCCAGCAGCCCCAAAATCCGGGACACATACTGGGACAATGAGCAGTTCTTC
>TRBV29-1|13|TRBJ1-1|few|-
CSVDRGMNTEAFF
TGCAGCGTTGATCGGGGGATGAACACTGAAGCTTTCTTT
>TRBV6-5|15|TRBJ2-7|-|-
CASSYSSGLLYEQYF
TGTGCCAGCAGTTACTCGAGCGGGCTCCTCTACGAGCAGTACTTC
>TRBV7-2|14|TRBJ2-5|once|-
CASSLWDSRETQYF
TGTGCCAGCAGCTTATGGGACTCCCGAGAGACCCAGTACTTC
>TRBV7-9|15|TRBJ1-2|-|-
CASSLDADFNYGYTF
TGTGCCAGCAGCTTAGACGCGGACTTCAACTATGGCTACACCTTC
>TRBV30|15|TRBJ2-7|-|-
CAWSVRASAAYEQYF
TGTGCCTGGAGTGTACGGGCTAGCGCCGCCTACGAGCAGTACTTC
>TRBV2|12|TRBJ2-2|-|-
CASRRGTGELFF
TGTGCCAGCAGACGAGGGACCGGGGAGCTGTTTTTT
>TRBV5-1|16|TRBJ2-7|-|TRBD1
CASSWLPGGSSYEQYF
TGCGCCAGCAGCTGGTTGCCAGGGGGAAGCTCCTACGAGCAGTACTTC
>TRBV7-8|14|TRBJ2-7|-|TRBD2
CASSLTGTRDEQYF
TGTGCCAGCAGCCTAACCGGGACTAGGGACGAGCAGTACTTC
>TRBV3-1/TRBV3-2|14|TRBJ1-2|-|TRBD1
CASSSPSGTDGYTF
TGTGCCAGCAGCTCGCCCTCCGGGACAGATGGCTACACCTTC
>TRBV7-2|14|TRBJ2-5|-|-
CASSLVVDKETQYF
TGTGCCAGCAGCTTAGTAGTGGACAAAGAGACCCAGTACTTC
>TRBV6-2/TRBV6-3|16|TRBJ2-1|few|-
CASSYSRAAYYNEQFF
TGTGCCAGCAGTTACTCGAGGGCAGCCTACTACAATGAGCAGTTCTTC
>TRBV19|14|TRBJ1-1|-|TRBD1
CASSSQGGNTEAFF
TGTGCCAGTAGTTCACAGGGGGGGAACACTGAAGCTTTCTTT
>TRBV5-1|15|TRBJ1-4|few|-
CASRADRTTNEKLFF
TGCGCCAGCAGGGCCGACAGGACAACTAATGAAAAACTGTTTTTT
>TRBV30|11|TRBJ2-1|-|-
CAWSMSGKQFF
TGTGCCTGGAGTATGTCAGGAAAGCAGTTCTTC
>TRBV11-2|14|TRBJ2-1|-|-
CASSSIRGNNEQFF
TGTGCCAGCAGCTCAATCCGGGGAAACAATGAGCAGTTCTTC
>TRBV4-2|15|TRBJ2-3|-|TRBD2
CASSRRGGRTDTQYF
TGTGCCAGCAGCCGGCGCGGGGGGCGCACAGATACGCAGTATTTT
>TRBV9|17|TRBJ2-5|few|TRBD2
CASSTLSGLAGKETQYF
TGTGCCAGCAGCACCCTATCGGGACTAGCGGGAAAAGAGACCCAGTACTTC
>TRBV9|15|TRBJ2-3|-|-
CASSVAQRSTDTQYF
TGTGCCAGCAGCGTAGCGCAGAGGAGCACAGATACGCAGTATTTT
>TRBV7-9|17|TRBJ2-2|once|TRBD2
CASSLGLAGVNTGELFF
TGTGCCAGCAGCTTGGGACTAGCGGGAGTGAACACCGGGGAGCTGTTTTTT
>TRBV29-1|15|TRBJ2-5|once|-
CSCGSGKGVGETQYF
TGCAGCTGCGGTTCCGGGAAGGGAGTAGGAGAGACCCAGTACTTC
>TRBV10-3|14|TRBJ2-7|-|-
CAIRDGRGSYEQYF
TGTGCCATCCGGGATGGGAGAGGCTCCTACGAGCAGTACTTC
>TRBV27|14|TRBJ1-1|-|-
CASKSAGKGTEAFF
TGTGCCAGCAAATCGGCGGGGAAGGGCACTGAAGCTTTCTTT
>TRBV19|11|TRBJ1-2|-|-
CASKSGDGYTF
TGTGCCAGTAAGTCAGGGGATGGCTACACCTTC
>TRBV7-9|15|TRBJ2-1|few|-
CASSFRGASYNEQFF
TGTGCCAGCAGCTTCAGGGGGGCCTCCTACAATGAGCAGTTCTTC
>TRBV27|16|TRBJ2-7|-|TRBD2
CASSSPSSGRLYEQYF
TGTGCCAGCAGTTCTCCTTCTAGCGGGAGACTCTACGAGCAGTACTTC
>TRBV18|17|TRBJ1-6|-|-
CASSPWSRVRMGSPLHF
TGTGCCAGCTCACCATGGTCCAGGGTGAGGATGGGTTCACCCCTCCACTTT
>TRBV6-2/TRBV6-3|13|TRBJ1-2|-|TRBD1
CASSYDRVGGYTF
TGTGCCAGCAGTTACGACAGGGTGGGAGGCTACACCTTC
>TRBV5-6|13|TRBJ1-1|-|TRBD1
CASSLAGGPEAFF
TGTGCCAGCAGCTTGGCAGGGGGCCCTGAAGCTTTCTTT
>TRBV10-1|13|TRBJ1-1|few|-
CASSDGGNTEAFF
TGCGCCAGCAGTGACGGAGGGAACACTGAAGCTTTCTTT
>TRBV4-2|15|TRBJ1-2|-|TRBD1
CASSLAGTGGNGYTF
TGTGCCAGCAGCCTCGCCGGGACAGGGGGCAATGGCTACACCTTC
>TRBV28|13|TRBJ2-7|-|-
CASRPASSYEQYF
TGTGCCAGCAGGCCTGCGAGCTCCTACGAGCAGTACTTC
>TRBV19|16|TRBJ2-7|once|-
CASSIRYREGNYEQYF
TGTGCCAGTAGTATACGATACAGGGAGGGGAACTACGAGCAGTACTTC
>TRBV30|12|TRBJ2-7|-|-
CAWSQGGFGQYF
TGTGCCTGGAGTCAGGGAGGATTCGGGCAGTACTTC
>TRBV15|13|TRBJ1-1|once|-
CATTLGQNTEAFF
TGTGCCACCACCCTGGGACAGAACACTGAAGCTTTCTTT
>TRBV7-8|15|TRBJ2-7|-|TRBD1
CASSTKQGGSYEQYF
TGTGCCAGCAGCACAAAACAGGGGGGCTCCTACGAGCAGTACTTC
>TRBV5-1|13|TRBJ1-2|-|-
CASSLNPPQGYTF
TGCGCCAGCAGCTTAAACCCCCCCCAGGGCTACACCTTC
>TRBV6-6|14|TRBJ2-7|few|TRBD2
CASSLAGDSYEQYF
TGTGCCAGCAGTTTAGCGGGAGATTCCTACGAGCAGTACTTC
>TRBV7-3|15|TRBJ2-3|-|-
CASRYLGGGTDTQYF
TGTGCCAGCAGGTACCTGGGAGGAGGCACAGATACGCAGTATTTT
>TRBV18|17|TRBJ1-5|once|-
CASSPGAGLHGNQPQHF
TGTGCCAGCTCACCTGGCGCAGGGCTGCATGGCAATCAGCCCCAGCATTTT
>TRBV4-1|14|TRBJ1-1|-|-
CASSRSETNTEAFF
TGCGCCAGCAGCCGAAGCGAGACGAACACTGAAGCTTTCTTT
>TRBV7-2|15|TRBJ1-3|-|-
CASSVQGGTGNTIYF
TGTGCCAGCAGCGTACAGGGTGGGACTGGAAACACCATATATTTT
>TRBV19|16|TRBJ2-3|-|-
CASSSQGWGGTDTQYF
TGTGCCAGTAGTTCCCAGGGATGGGGGGGCACAGATACGCAGTATTTT
>TRBV6-5|15|TRBJ1-2|-|-
CASRKGHQLNYGYTF
TGTGCCAGCAGAAAGGGACACCAGTTAAACTATGGCTACACCTTC
>TRBV5-1|15|TRBJ1-1|-|TRBD1
CASSLPGTGGTEAFF
TGCGCCAGCAGCTTGCCCGGGACAGGGGGTACTGAAGCTTTCTTT
>TRBV5-6|15|TRBJ2-3|-|-
CASSFLGLGTDTQYF
TGTGCCAGCAGCTTTTTAGGACTGGGCACAGATACGCAGTATTTT